This T cell receptor beta chain comes out of a study of T-cell reconstitution after alpha-beta-depleted transplantation in children. Study-level points and caveats: Reportedly, only several hundred clones from non-depleted graft cells drove alpha-beta T-cell counts at about two months. By one year post-transplant, T-cell counts and diversity largely arose from T cells that were newly produced. At day 60, the high TCRbeta diversity found in some patients originated from recipient T cells and thymic progenitors that had survived.

Unique molecular identifiers were incorporated when the TCRbeta library was constructed. A single record per CDR3 protein comes from TCRdb applying MiXCR to the PCR reads. In the table there are 240,000 or so distinct CDR3 sequences, approximately 8% of which are singletons. Trimming pared 5 bases from V and 1 base from J, leaving 15 bases between. The CDR3 loop spans 15 amino acids. Per germline, CDR1 MNHEY and CDR2 SMNVEV (reference sequence). This clonotype was counted at least ten times. Its target is unknown. The source material was PBMCs, mostly from graft donor cells, sampled 180 days after TCRalphabeta/CD19-depleted stem cell transplant. This receptor was obtained from a male patient under 18 who had a stem cell transplant for acute lymphoblastic leukemia, so the T cells may come from the graft donor. The J gene is TRBJ2-7, the V gene TRBV27; tentative D call: TRBD2 (5 bases). The CDR3 bases are TGTGCCAGCAGTCTTGAGGGATCCCCTTCCTACGAGCAGTACTTC. Residues: CASSLEGSPSYEQYF.